The entry that follows covers one T cell receptor (beta chain) sequence. The antigen is not known. J lost 4 bases, V lost 4 bases, and 4 bases had no gene match. CDR1 is WNHNN, CDR2 SYGVQD, per germline (reference sequence). This CDR3 is built from 14 residues. The data originate from a study of T cell responses to AZD1222 COVID-19 vaccine. Regarding the study as a whole: In all cases, repertoires were sampled only after the peak T cell response.

TCRdb's table, derived via immunoSEQ multiplex PCR, lists solely in-frame clones and lacks some. The profile shows some 96,000 clones, around 90% of them singletons. This sample comprised peripheral blood, obtained on day 0 of AZD1222 vaccination. The receptor was derived from an adult in good health. This sequence joins TRBV10-1 and TRBJ1-1, with 9 positions matching TRBD1. CDR3 coding DNA: TGCGCCAGCAGTGGGGGACAGGGAAGCACTGAAGCTTTCTTT. Translation gives CASSGGQGSTEAFF.